The entry that follows covers one T cell receptor (beta chain) sequence. Its matching antigen is unknown. Anti-CD3/anti-CD28 beads served as a nonspecific positive control stimulus. Responding CD4+ T cells were sorted by upregulation of both CD40 ligand and CD69. This record comes from a study of persistence of HIV-infected CD4 T cells. The libraries were made with immunoSEQ version 4 in survey mode. The repertoire was sequenced with immunoSEQ multiplex PCR; TCRdb's copy has only in-frame clones and lacks some. The data contain 35,000 to 55,000 clones, around 89% of them seen just once; the ten biggest clones take up more than 0.4%. The CDR3 spans 17 residues. The germline CDR1 and CDR2 sequences are MNHEY and SMNVEV (reference sequence). V was shortened by 2 bases and J by 5 bases, with 21 bases between the two germline ends. Study-wide results and limits: Degenerate expanded CDR3beta sequences were enriched among CMV- and Gag-responding cells.

The sequence was obtained from an adult woman with HIV who was CMV-seropositive. The V call is TRBV27, the J call TRBJ1-2; D perhaps matches TRBD1 (6 bases). The specimen comprised CD4+ T cells sorted from PBMCs after roughly 18-hour stimulation, sampled from a patient who received antiretroviral therapy. The CDR3 DNA is TGTGCCAGCAGTTTAAAGGCAGGGGCCTATGGGAAGTATGGCTACACCTTC. Translating it yields CASSLKAGAYGKYGYTF.